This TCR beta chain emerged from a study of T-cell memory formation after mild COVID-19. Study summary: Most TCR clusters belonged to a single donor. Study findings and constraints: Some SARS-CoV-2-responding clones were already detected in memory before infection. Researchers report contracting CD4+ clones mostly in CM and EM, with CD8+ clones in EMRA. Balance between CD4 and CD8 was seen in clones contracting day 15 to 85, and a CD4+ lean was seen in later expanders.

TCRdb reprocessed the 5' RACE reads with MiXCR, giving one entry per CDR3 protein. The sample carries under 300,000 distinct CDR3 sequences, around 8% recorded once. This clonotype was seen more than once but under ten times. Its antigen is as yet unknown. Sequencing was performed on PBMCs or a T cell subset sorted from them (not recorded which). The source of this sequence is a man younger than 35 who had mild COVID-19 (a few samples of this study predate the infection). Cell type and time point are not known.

The CDR3 here is CASSSQQGETEAFF. CDR3 coding DNA: TGTGCCAGCAGCTCCCAACAGGGGGAAACTGAAGCTTTCTTT. The chain is built from TRBV7-9 and TRBJ1-1; TRBD1 matches 8 bases. J lost 5 bases, V lost 4 bases, and 6 bases had no gene match. The length of the CDR3 is 14 residues. The germline gives CDR1 SEHNR, CDR2 FQNEAQ (reference sequence). Using reference TRBV7-9 and TRBJ1-1 for the parts outside the CDR3, the full variable domain is DTGVSQNPRHKITKRGQNVTFRCDPISEHNRLYWYRQTLGQGPEFLTYFQNEAQLEKSRLLSDRFSAERPKGSFSTLEIQRTEQGDSAMYLCASSSQQGETEAFFGQGTRLTVV.